One sample yielded the 27 T cell receptor beta chains listed below, sequenced in a study of blood T cell repertoires in COVID-19. Here immunoSEQ multiplex PCR was the method, and the copy in TCRdb shows in-frame clones only, minus some. The profile covers some 190,000 clones, with less than 85% appearing a single time and roughly 7.8% taken by the ten largest. Sequenced material: peripheral blood. These receptors originate from a woman older than 75 with COVID-19, enrolled during active disease.

The chain has TRBV6-5 and TRBJ2-3, with a weak D call TRBD2 (6 bases). This CDR3 is built from 12 residues. Trimming took 6 bases from V and 4 from J, leaving 8 bases between them. Germline-derived CDR1 and CDR2 are MNHEY and SVGAGI. The CDR3 spells CASRRDSDTQYF. The CDR3 DNA is TGTGCCAGCAGGAGGGACTCAGATACGCAGTATTTT.

This clone was counted a single time. This chain connects TRBV11-2 to TRBJ2-7; D is perhaps TRBD2 (6 bases). The CDR3 contains 12 residues. V gave up 5 bases and J gave up 7 bases, with 12 bases separating them. Germline V gives CDR1 SGHAT, CDR2 FQNNGV. The CDR3 DNA sequence: TGTGCCAGCAGCACCCGACTAGGGGAGCAGTACTTC. It translates to CASSTRLGEQYF.

The J gene is TRBJ2-1, the V gene TRBV5-1, with 10 nucleotides matching TRBD1. CDR1 and CDR2 (germline): SGHRS, YFSETQ. V lost 0 bases to trimming and J lost 8 bases; unmatched junction nucleotides: 5. The CDR3 is 15 residues long. The CDR3 reads CASSLGGQGRDEQFF. The CDR3 bases are TGCGCCAGCAGCTTGGGGGGACAGGGGAGAGATGAGCAGTTCTTC.

The rearrangement joins TRBV18 to TRBJ2-5; a possible D gene is TRBD2 (6 bases). Germline CDR1 is KGHSH and CDR2 is LQKENI. The V end was cut by 0 bases, the J end by 5 bases, with 10 bases between. The CDR3 extends over 14 amino acids. This CDR3 reads CASSPPSGVETQYF. CDR3 in DNA: TGTGCCAGCTCACCACCCTCGGGGGTGGAGACCCAGTACTTC.

The V call is TRBV28, the J call TRBJ2-5, with D tentatively TRBD1 (6 bases). With 8 bases removed from V and 4 bases from J, the gap between germline ends came to 14 bases. The CDR3 totals 13 residues. Germline lookup yields CDR1 MDHEN and CDR2 SYDVKM. The chain's CDR3 is CASSQGGRETQYF. CDR3 coding DNA: TGTGCCAGCTCACAGGGTGGTAGAGAGACCCAGTACTTC.

The J gene is TRBJ2-2, the V gene TRBV12-3 or TRBV12-4; D perhaps matches TRBD2 (6 bases). V gave up 7 bases and J gave up 7 bases, with 13 bases separating them. The CDR3 has 13 amino acids. CDR3 region: CASTRDAGGELFF. The CDR3 nucleotides are TGTGCCAGCACGCGGGACGCCGGCGGGGAGCTGTTTTTT.

As DNA, the CDR3 is TGCGCCAGCAGCTTGGAAGCCGACCAAGAGACCCAGTACTTC. Its protein product is CASSLEADQETQYF. This rearrangement joins TRBV5-1 to TRBJ2-5; D not certain. The CDR3 is 14 amino acids. The germline V gene encodes CDR1 SGHRS and CDR2 YFSETQ. The ends were cut back, 0 bases at V and 0 bases at J, with 6 bases in the middle.

CDR3 nucleotides: TGCGCCAGCGGGGACAGGCAAAGCACAGATACGCAGTATTTT. It yields the protein CASGDRQSTDTQYF. The chain couples TRBV5-1 to TRBJ2-3; TRBD1 aligns across 8 bases. From germline, CDR1 is SGHRS and CDR2 YFSETQ. J was trimmed by 0 bases and V by 7 bases; bases with no gene match: 4. The CDR3 runs to 14 residues. The full variable domain, in which reference TRBV5-1 and TRBJ2-3 provide the parts outside the CDR3, is KAGVTQTPRYLIKTRGQQVTLSCSPISGHRSVSWYQQTPGQGLQFLFEYFSETQRNKGNFPGRFSGRQFSNSRSEMNVSTLELGDSALYLCASGDRQSTDTQYFGPGTRLTVL.

The V call is TRBV15, the J call TRBJ1-4, with D hard to call. The CDR3 is made up of 14 amino acids. Germline V gives CDR1 LNHNV, CDR2 YYDKDF (reference sequence). V lost 4 bases and J 8 bases, leaving 14 bases between the germline ends. The CDR3 here is CATSTRGLGEKLFF. The CDR3 nucleotides read TGTGCCACCAGCACAAGAGGGTTAGGAGAAAAACTGTTTTTT.

The genes are TRBV2 and TRBJ1-5; the D gene is possibly TRBD1 (6 bases). Trimming removed 5 bases from V and 0 bases from J, with 11 bases in between. The CDR3 contains 15 residues. Germline V gene data show CDR1 as SNHLY and CDR2 as FYNNEI. CDR3 nucleotides: TGTGCCAGCAGTCCCGGACAGCTTAGCAATCAGCCCCAGCATTTT. Translated: CASSPGQLSNQPQHF.

The CDR3 sequence is CASRGQSTYEQYF. The CDR3 bases are TGTGCCAGCAGAGGACAGTCTACCTACGAGCAGTACTTC. The V gene is TRBV5-5, the J gene TRBJ2-7; the D gene is possibly TRBD1 (6 bases). CDR1 and CDR2 (germline): SGHKS, YYEKEE (reference sequence). V dropped 5 bases and J dropped 2 bases, with 11 bases sitting between them. This CDR3 contains 13 residues. The entire variable domain, with the rest obtained from reference TRBV5-5 and TRBJ2-7, is as follows: DAGVTQSPTHLIKTRGQQVTLRCSPISGHKSVSWYQQVLGQGPQFIFQYYEKEERGRGNFPDRFSARQFPNYSSELNVNALLLGDSALYLCASRGQSTYEQYFGPGTRLTVT.

The chain has TRBV29-1 and TRBJ2-4; 7 bases line up with TRBD2. The ends lost 6 bases at V and 9 bases at J; junction bases unmatched: 11. Germline CDR1 is SQVTM and CDR2 is ANQGSEA. This CDR3 has 13 amino acids. CDR3: CSVAGDFGSIQYF. Here the CDR3 DNA reads TGCAGCGTCGCGGGAGACTTCGGATCCATTCAGTACTTC.

This chain joins TRBV19 and TRBJ1-5; D ambiguous. V lost 4 bases and J 5 bases, leaving 9 bases between the germline ends. Germline V gene data show CDR1 as LNHDA and CDR2 as SQIVND (reference sequence). This CDR3 is 13 amino acids long. The CDR3 DNA reads as TGTGCCAGTAGTACGACGGGATATCAGCCCCAGCATTTT. Translated, it gives CASSTTGYQPQHF.

The CDR3: CASRSLDRSYTF. CDR3 DNA: TGTGCCAGCAGATCCTTAGACAGGAGCTACACCTTC. V is TRBV28 and J is TRBJ1-2, with D perhaps matching TRBD1 (6 bases). This CDR3 contains 12 residues. Deletions cut 6 bases from V and 9 bases from J, with 14 bases between. The germline gives CDR1 MDHEN, CDR2 SYDVKM.

V gene TRBV4-1 combines with J gene TRBJ2-3; 10 bases are shared with TRBD2. CDR3 length: 15 amino acids. With 10 bases clipped from V and 5 bases from J, the junction kept 12 bases outside the gene matches. CDR1 MGHRA and CDR2 YSYEKL come from the germline V gene. The chain's CDR3 is CATMNSGRARDTQYF. CDR3 bases: TGCGCCACTATGAACAGCGGGAGGGCAAGAGATACGCAGTATTTT.

This clone was picked up one time. The chain employs TRBV28 and TRBJ2-5; no firm D call. This CDR3 has 14 amino acids. CDR1 and CDR2 (germline): MDHEN, SYDVKM. With 7 bases removed from V and 2 bases from J, the gap between germline ends came to 14 bases. For the CDR3, the DNA is TGTGCCAGCACTCTCAGTCGGGTGCAAGAGACCCAGTACTTC. Its protein is CASTLSRVQETQYF. Full variable domain (outside the CDR3, taken from reference TRBV28 and TRBJ2-5): DVKVTQSSRYLVKRTGEKVFLECVQDMDHENMFWYRQDPGLGLRLIYFSYDVKMKEKGDIPEGYSVSREKKERFSLILESASTNQTSMYLCASTLSRVQETQYFGPGTRLLVL.

This clone was seen a single time. The chain links TRBV19 to TRBJ2-1, with TRBD2 identical over 7 bases. The CDR3 is 14 residues long. Germline CDR1 LNHDA, CDR2 SQIVND (reference sequence). V lost 4 bases and J lost 8; bases outside the gene matches: 8. CDR3 in amino acids: CASSRGGTGDEQFF. The CDR3 DNA reads TGTGCCAGTAGTAGGGGAGGGACCGGCGATGAGCAGTTCTTC.

The chain couples TRBV28 to TRBJ1-6; TRBD1 is a possible D gene (6 bases). V lost 10 bases and J 2 bases, leaving 12 bases between the germline ends. Germline loops: CDR1 MDHEN, CDR2 SYDVKM. There are 14 residues in the CDR3. The CDR3 nucleotides read TGTGCCATTGTGGACAGTGCCTATAATTCACCCCTCCACTTT. Translation: CAIVDSAYNSPLHF.

V usage is TRBV18 and J usage is TRBJ1-1; tentative D call: TRBD1 (5 bases). Germline CDR1 KGHSH, CDR2 LQKENI. There are 14 residues in the CDR3. The V end was cut by 3 bases, the J end by 0 bases, with 8 bases between. CDR3 residues: CASSPGRLNTEAFF. For the CDR3, the DNA is TGTGCCAGCTCACCGGGGCGGCTGAACACTGAAGCTTTCTTT.

The chain is built from TRBV6-5 and TRBJ2-7; 8 bases are a match to TRBD2. In germline, CDR1 is MNHEY, CDR2 SVGAGI. V gave up 9 bases and J gave up 3 bases; unmatched junction bases: 10. The CDR3 extends over 14 amino acids. The CDR3 is CASVAGGLRYEQYF. The CDR3 DNA follows: TGTGCCAGTGTGGCGGGAGGCCTACGCTACGAGCAGTACTTC.

The chain links TRBV5-1 to TRBJ2-1, with 9 positions matching TRBD2. V lost 2 bases, J lost 6 bases, and 6 bases stayed unmatched. This CDR3 spans 15 amino acids. The germline CDR1 and CDR2 sequences are SGHRS and YFSETQ. This CDR3 reads CASSFLAGESNEQFF. The CDR3 DNA reads TGCGCCAGCAGCTTTTTAGCGGGAGAAAGCAATGAGCAGTTCTTC.

This clone showed up just once. Here the CDR3 DNA reads TGCGCCAGCAGCCACAGCGGGACCGTTAGCACAGATACGCAGTATTTT. This gives the protein CASSHSGTVSTDTQYF. This chain uses TRBV4-1 with TRBJ2-3; 7 nucleotides match TRBD2. The CDR3 loop spans 16 amino acids. CDR1 is MGHRA, CDR2 YSYEKL, per germline. J lost 0 bases, V lost 3 bases, and 6 bases had no gene match.

J is TRBJ2-2 and V is TRBV5-1; D is possibly TRBD2 (6 bases). The length of the CDR3 is 15 residues. From germline, CDR1 is SGHRS and CDR2 YFSETQ. With 5 bases removed from V and 0 bases from J, the gap between germline ends came to 11 bases. CDR3 DNA sequence: TGCGCCAGCAGGGAAGCGGGTACGAACACCGGGGAGCTGTTTTTT. This sequence encodes CASREAGTNTGELFF.

V usage is TRBV2 and J usage is TRBJ1-5, with TRBD1 identical over 7 bases. The CDR3 length is 13 residues. Germline-derived CDR1 and CDR2 are SNHLY and FYNNEI. Losses at the gene ends were 7 bases for V and 7 bases for J; bases not matched to a gene: 7. The CDR3, as DNA: TGTGCCAGCACGGGGGACAGCGGCCAGCCCCAGCATTTT. Translated: CASTGDSGQPQHF.

This clone has a single count. This chain connects TRBV19 to TRBJ2-2; D may be TRBD2 (5 bases). The CDR3 runs to 15 residues. Trimming shortened V by 3 bases and J by 6 bases, and 14 bases separated the two germline ends. The V gene's germline CDR1 is LNHDA and CDR2 SQIVND (reference sequence). CDR3 in amino acids: CASSMEPSRPGELFF. CDR3 coding DNA: TGTGCCAGTAGTATGGAGCCTAGCCGCCCCGGGGAGCTGTTTTTT.

This chain uses TRBV4-1 with TRBJ2-5; D call uncertain. With 1 base removed from V and 3 bases from J, the gap between germline ends came to 12 bases. The CDR3 runs to 15 residues. In germline, CDR1 is MGHRA, CDR2 YSYEKL. The CDR3 sequence is CASSQGAVLEETQYF. DNA of the CDR3: TGCGCCAGCAGCCAAGGGGCCGTTCTTGAAGAGACCCAGTACTTC.

V and J are TRBV27 and TRBJ1-1, with D hard to call. The CDR3 spans 15 residues. Germline V gene sequence: CDR1 MNHEY, CDR2 SMNVEV (reference sequence). The V end was cut by 2 bases, the J end by 3 bases, with 13 bases between. The CDR3 sequence is CASSLRRGRDTEAFF. CDR3 bases: TGTGCCAGCAGTTTAAGGCGGGGAAGGGACACTGAAGCTTTCTTT.